This T cell receptor beta chain appears in the sequencing data of a study of T cell responses to AZD1222 COVID-19 vaccine. There are 15 residues in the CDR3. Germline CDR1 reads SGHAT; CDR2 reads FQDESV (reference sequence). Trimming pared 4 bases from V and 0 bases from J, leaving 7 bases between. Study results and limitations: With dominance at 160-218 and 743-854, vaccine-associated CD4 TCRs spanned spike. Compared with day 0, the breadth and depth of the Spike-specific TCR repertoire rose significantly after two doses of AZD1222.

The method was immunoSEQ multiplex PCR; TCRdb's version includes in-frame clones alone and lacks a portion of them. The repertoire holds roughly 120,000 clones, with 80% to 90% as singletons. Details on this clone: Its target is not known.

The TCR sequence derives from an adult in good health. The sequences come from peripheral blood, collected on day 0 of AZD1222 vaccination. The J gene is TRBJ1-6, the V gene TRBV11-1, with D unresolved. The CDR3 nucleotides are TGTGCCAGCAGCTCACAGAGCTCCTATAATTCACCCCTCCACTTT. Translation gives CASSSQSSYNSPLHF.